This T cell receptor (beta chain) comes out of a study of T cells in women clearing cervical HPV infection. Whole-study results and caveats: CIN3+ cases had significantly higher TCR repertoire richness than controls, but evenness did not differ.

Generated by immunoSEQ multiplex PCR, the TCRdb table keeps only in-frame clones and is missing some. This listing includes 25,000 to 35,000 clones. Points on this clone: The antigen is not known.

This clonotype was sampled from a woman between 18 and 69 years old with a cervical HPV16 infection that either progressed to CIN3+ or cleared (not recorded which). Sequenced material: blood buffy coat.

The CDR3 loop reads CSASGTSGGISYEQYF. The sequenced CDR3 bases are TGCAGTGCGAGCGGGACTAGCGGAGGTATTTCCTACGAG. The V and J genes are TRBV20-1 and TRBJ2-7; 11 bases are shared with TRBD2. The DNA ends 3 residues before the CDR3 does, and the rest of the CDR3 is filled in from the germline J gene. This CDR3 has 16 amino acids. V lost 6 bases to trimming and J lost 1 base; unmatched junction nucleotides: 11. Looked up from germline, CDR1 is DFQATT and CDR2 is SNEGSKA (reference sequence).